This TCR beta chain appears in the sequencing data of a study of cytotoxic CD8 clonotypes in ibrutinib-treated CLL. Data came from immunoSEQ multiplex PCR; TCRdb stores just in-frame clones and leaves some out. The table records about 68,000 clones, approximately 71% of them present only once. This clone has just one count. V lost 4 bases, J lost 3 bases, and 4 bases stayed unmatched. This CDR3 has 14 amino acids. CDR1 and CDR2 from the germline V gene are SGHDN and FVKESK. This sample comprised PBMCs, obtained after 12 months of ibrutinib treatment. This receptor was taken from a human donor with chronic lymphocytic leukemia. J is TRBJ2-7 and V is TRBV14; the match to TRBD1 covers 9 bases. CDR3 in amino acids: CASSRDRVSYEQYF. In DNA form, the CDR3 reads TGTGCCAGCAGCCGGGACAGGGTGAGCTACGAGCAGTACTTC.